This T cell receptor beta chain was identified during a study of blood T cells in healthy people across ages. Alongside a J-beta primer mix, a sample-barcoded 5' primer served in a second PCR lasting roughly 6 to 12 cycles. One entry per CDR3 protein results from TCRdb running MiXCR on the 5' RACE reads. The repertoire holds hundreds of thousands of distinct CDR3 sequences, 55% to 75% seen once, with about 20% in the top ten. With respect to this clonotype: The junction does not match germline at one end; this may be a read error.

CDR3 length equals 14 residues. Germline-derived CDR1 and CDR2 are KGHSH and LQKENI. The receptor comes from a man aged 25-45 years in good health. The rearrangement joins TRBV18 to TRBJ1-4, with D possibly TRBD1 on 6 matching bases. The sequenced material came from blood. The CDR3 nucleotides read TGTGCCAACTCACCGAACAGGGCCGATGAAAAACTGTTTTTT. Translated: CANSPNRADEKLFF.